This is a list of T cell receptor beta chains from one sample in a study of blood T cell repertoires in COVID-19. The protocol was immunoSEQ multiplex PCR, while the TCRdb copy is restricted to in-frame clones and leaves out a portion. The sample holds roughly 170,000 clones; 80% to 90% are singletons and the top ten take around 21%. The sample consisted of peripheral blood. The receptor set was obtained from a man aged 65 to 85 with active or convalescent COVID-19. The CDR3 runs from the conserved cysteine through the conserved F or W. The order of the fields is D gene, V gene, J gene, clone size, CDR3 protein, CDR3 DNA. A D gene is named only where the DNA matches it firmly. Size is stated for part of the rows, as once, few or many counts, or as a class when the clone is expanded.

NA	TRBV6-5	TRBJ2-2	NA	CASSYYPPQGTGELFF	TGTGCCAGCAGTTACTACCCTCCTCAGGGAACCGGGGAGCTGTTTTTT
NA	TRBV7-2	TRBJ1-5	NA	CASSPKEAGQPQHF	TGTGCCAGCAGCCCCAAGGAGGCCGGGCAGCCCCAGCATTTT
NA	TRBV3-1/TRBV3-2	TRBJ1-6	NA	CASSQDYSPLHF	TGTGCCAGCAGCCAAGACTATTCACCCCTCCACTTT
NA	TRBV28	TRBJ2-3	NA	CASSVALNTQYF	TGTGCCAGCAGCGTCGCTCTAAACACGCAGTATTTT
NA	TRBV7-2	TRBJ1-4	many	CASSLSQGGNEKLFF	TGTGCCAGCAGCTTGTCCCAGGGAGGTAATGAAAAACTGTTTTTT
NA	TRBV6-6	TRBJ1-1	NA	CASTFRPWATEAFF	TGTGCCAGCACGTTTAGACCCTGGGCCACTGAAGCTTTCTTT
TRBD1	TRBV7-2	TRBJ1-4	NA	CASSKQGSANEKLFF	TGTGCCAGCAGCAAACAGGGGAGTGCTAATGAAAAACTGTTTTTT
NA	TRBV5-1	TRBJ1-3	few	CASAHHDSRGRGNTIYF	TGCGCCAGCGCCCACCATGACAGCCGCGGACGGGGAAACACCATATATTTT
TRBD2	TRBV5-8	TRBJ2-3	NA	CASSPDRLAFTDTQYF	TGTGCCAGCAGCCCAGATAGACTAGCGTTCACAGATACGCAGTATTTT
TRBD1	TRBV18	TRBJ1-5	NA	CASSDRNQPQHF	TGTGCCAGCTCGGACAGGAATCAGCCCCAGCATTTT
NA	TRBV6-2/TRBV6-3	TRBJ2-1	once	CASSWGVYNEQFF	TGTGCCAGCAGTTGGGGAGTATACAATGAGCAGTTCTTC
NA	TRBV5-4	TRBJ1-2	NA	CASSIGYGYTF	TGTGCCAGCAGTATCGGGTATGGCTACACCTTC
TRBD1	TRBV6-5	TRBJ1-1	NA	CASRLQGADTEAFF	TGTGCCAGCAGGCTCCAGGGGGCCGACACTGAAGCTTTCTTT
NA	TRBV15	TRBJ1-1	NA	CATSRDSRDTEAFF	TGTGCCACCAGCAGAGATTCCAGGGACACTGAAGCTTTCTTT
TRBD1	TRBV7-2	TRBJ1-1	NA	CASSLRTGAEAFF	TGTGCCAGCAGCCTGCGGACAGGGGCTGAAGCTTTCTTT
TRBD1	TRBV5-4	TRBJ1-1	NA	CASSRDRGTTEAFF	TGTGCCAGCAGCCGAGACAGGGGCACCACTGAAGCTTTCTTT
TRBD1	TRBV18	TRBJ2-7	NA	CASSPSRDSSYEQYF	TGTGCCAGCTCTCCATCCCGGGACAGCTCCTACGAGCAGTACTTC
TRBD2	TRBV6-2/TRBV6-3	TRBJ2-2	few	CASSYYVTSGTGELFF	TGTGCCAGCAGTTACTACGTGACTAGCGGTACCGGGGAGCTGTTTTTT
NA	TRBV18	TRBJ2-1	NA	CASSPTAYNEQFF	TGTGCCAGCTCACCGACAGCTTACAATGAGCAGTTCTTC
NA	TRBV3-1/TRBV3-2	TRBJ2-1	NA	CASSQEGGFYNEQFF	TGTGCCAGCAGCCAAGAAGGGGGTTTTTACAATGAGCAGTTCTTC
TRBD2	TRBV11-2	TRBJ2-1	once	CASSLVVGGRGEQFF	TGTGCCAGCAGCTTAGTTGTAGGAGGGAGGGGTGAGCAGTTCTTC
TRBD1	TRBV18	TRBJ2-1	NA	CASSPRTGLSRNEQFF	TGTGCCAGCTCACCCCGGACAGGACTCTCAAGAAATGAGCAGTTCTTC
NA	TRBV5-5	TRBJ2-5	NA	CASSLRGRDQETQYF	TGTGCCAGCAGCTTGAGGGGCAGAGATCAAGAGACCCAGTACTTC
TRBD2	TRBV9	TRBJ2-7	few	CASSVGRAGEQYF	TGTGCCAGCAGCGTTGGGAGGGCGGGGGAGCAGTACTTC
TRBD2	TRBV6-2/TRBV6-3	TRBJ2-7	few	CASSDGLVRGGEQYF	TGTGCCAGCAGTGATGGACTAGTCAGAGGTGGCGAGCAGTACTTC
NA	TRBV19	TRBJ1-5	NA	CASSRRGGVSNQPQHF	TGTGCCAGTAGTCGCCGGGGAGGGGTGAGCAATCAGCCCCAGCATTTT
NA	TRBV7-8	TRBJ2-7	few	CASSRTVSYEQYF	TGTGCCAGCAGCCGGACAGTATCCTACGAGCAGTACTTC
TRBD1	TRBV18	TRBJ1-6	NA	CASSPDRVGSPLHF	TGTGCCAGCTCACCAGACAGGGTTGGATCACCCCTCCACTTT
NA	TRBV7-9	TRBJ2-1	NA	CASSPRGGTYNEQFF	TGTGCCAGCAGCCCCCGCGGCGGGACCTACAATGAGCAGTTCTTC